The clone carrying this TCR beta chain was counted a single time. The data were obtained in a study of blood T cell repertoires in COVID-19. Generated by immunoSEQ multiplex PCR, the TCRdb table keeps only in-frame clones and is missing some. The table records 190,000 or so clones, 80% to 90% of them present only once. The V and J ends lost 7 bases and 1 base respectively, with 14 bases between them. Germline CDR1 and CDR2: SGHRS and YFSETQ. CDR3 length: 15 residues. The sequenced sample consisted of PBMCs or T cells enriched from blood (not recorded which). V is TRBV5-1 and J is TRBJ1-4, with D unclear. The TCR was taken from a woman aged 25-40 years who had been exposed to COVID-19. CDR3 in amino acids: CASRGGRITNEKLFF. As DNA, the CDR3 is TGCGCCAGCCGGGGAGGGCGGATAACTAATGAAAAACTGTTTTTT.